This T cell receptor beta chain was documented in a study of CD8 T cells in ankylosing spondylitis. Findings and caveats of the study: Characteristic of ankylosing spondylitis blood, it appeared, was a TCR beta motif comprising about eight highly homologous variants. Clones that were linked to disease were CD8+ and were relatively rare in peripheral blood.

The CDR3 sequence is 14 residues long. Germline-derived CDR1 and CDR2 are DFQATT and SNEGSKA (reference sequence). The germline V and J ends were trimmed by 5 bases and 3 bases, with 17 bases remaining between them. With regard to this clonotype: Its antigen is unknown.

In making TCR beta libraries, quantitative 5'-RACE with molecular barcodes was used. TCRdb re-called the 5' RACE reads through MiXCR, storing one row per CDR3 protein. The data contain roughly 300,000 distinct CDR3 sequences, roughly 8% of them singletons. This TCR came from a male donor with ankylosing spondylitis. Sequenced input: blood, either unsorted or a sorted T cell fraction (not recorded which). The V call is TRBV20-1, the J call TRBJ2-7; no clear D gene. The CDR3 DNA is TGCAGTGCTGGAAGACTCCAACCATTCTACGAGCAGTACTTC. Protein sequence: CSAGRLQPFYEQYF.